The 28 T cell receptor beta chains reported below all come from one sample, sequenced in a study of T cells in localized non-small cell lung cancer. Using immunoSEQ multiplex PCR, the repertoire was profiled, and TCRdb retains in-frame clones only, with some absent. The sample holds around 48,000 clones, 70% to 80% seen once. The source material was peripheral blood, sampled before any cancer treatment. The receptors shown here come from a man between 40 and 70 years old with stage I squamous cell lung carcinoma.

The rearrangement joins TRBV6-5 to TRBJ1-6, with 9 bases lining up with TRBD1. The trim removed 0 bases at V and 10 bases at J, leaving 7 bases unmatched. This CDR3 contains 16 residues. Germline-derived CDR1 and CDR2 are MNHEY and SVGAGI. In nucleotides, the CDR3 is TGTGCCAGCAGTTACTCGACGGACAGGGGCGGGTCACCCCTCCACTTT. It encodes CASSYSTDRGGSPLHF.

This clone ranks as medium-sized. The V and J genes are TRBV7-9 and TRBJ1-1, with no clear D. The CDR3 covers 13 residues. Deletions cut 3 bases from V and 3 bases from J, with 8 bases between. Germline lookup yields CDR1 SEHNR and CDR2 FQNEAQ (reference sequence). CDR3: CASSLTVHTEAFF. In nucleotides, the CDR3 is TGTGCCAGCAGCTTGACGGTCCACACTGAAGCTTTCTTT.

The gene calls are TRBV5-4 and TRBJ1-2; D not resolved. V shed 4 bases and J shed 0 bases, with 10 bases lying between them. Germline V lookup: CDR1 SGHNT, CDR2 YYREEE (reference sequence). The CDR3 has 14 amino acids. The CDR3, as DNA: TGTGCCAGCAGCCCCACATGGCCTAACTATGGCTACACCTTC. Its translation: CASSPTWPNYGYTF. Full variable domain (rest looked up from reference TRBV5-4 and TRBJ1-2): ETGVTQSPTHLIKTRGQQVTLRCSSQSGHNTVSWYQQALGQGPQFIFQYYREEENGRGNFPPRFSGLQFPNYSSELNVNALELDDSALYLCASSPTWPNYGYTFGSGTRLTVV.

The V and J genes are TRBV28 and TRBJ2-3; TRBD1 agrees at 7 bases. Germline V gene sequence: CDR1 MDHEN, CDR2 SYDVKM. Trimming took 8 bases from V and 1 from J; bases not matched to a gene: 12. The CDR3 contains 16 residues. The CDR3 DNA reads as TGTGCCAGCTCCATAACCCCCGGGACAGGCACAGATACGCAGTATTTT. Amino acids: CASSITPGTGTDTQYF.

This clone was seen only once. J is TRBJ1-2 and V is TRBV4-1, with TRBD1 identical over 7 bases. Germline-derived CDR1 and CDR2 are MGHRA and YSYEKL. The CDR3 length is 16 residues. The V segment lost 1 base and the J segment 4 bases; nucleotides outside the gene matches: 9. CDR3 loop: CASSQAGNRGLYGYTF. The CDR3 coding sequence is TGCGCCAGCAGCCAAGCGGGAAACAGGGGCCTCTATGGCTACACCTTC.

This clone appeared a single time. The V and J genes are TRBV9 and TRBJ1-2; no clear D gene. The germline CDR1 and CDR2 sequences are SGDLS and YYNGEE. The CDR3 has 12 amino acids. V shed 0 bases and J shed 7 bases, with 7 bases lying between them. For the CDR3, the DNA is TGTGCCAGCAGCGTAGTAGGTTTTGGCTACACCTTC. It yields the protein CASSVVGFGYTF. Drawing the rest from reference TRBV9 and TRBJ1-2, the complete variable domain is DSGVTQTPKHLITATGQRVTLRCSPRSGDLSVYWYQQSLDQGLQFLIQYYNGEERAKGNILERFSAQQFPDLHSELNLSSLELGDSALYFCASSVVGFGYTFGSGTRLTVV.

V usage is TRBV29-1 and J usage is TRBJ2-1; perhaps TRBD2 as D (6 bases). CDR3 length: 14 amino acids. Germline lookup yields CDR1 SQVTM and CDR2 ANQGSEA. V was clipped by 4 bases and J by 1 base, with 11 bases between them. The CDR3 reads CSVVAGKSYNEQFF. The CDR3 DNA reads TGCAGCGTTGTCGCGGGGAAGTCCTACAATGAGCAGTTCTTC.

This sequence joins TRBV7-2 and TRBJ2-5; 12 bases are shared with TRBD1. The CDR3 spans 15 residues. With V trimmed by 5 bases and J by 6 bases, 7 bases remained unmatched. In germline, CDR1 is SGHTA, CDR2 FQGNSA. CDR3 in DNA: TGTGCCAGCAGCACAGGGGGACAGGGGGCAAAGACCCAGTACTTC. Protein product: CASSTGGQGAKTQYF.

The chain couples TRBV6-1 to TRBJ2-2; D could derive from TRBD1 or TRBD2 (7 bases each). Germline values: CDR1 MNHNS, CDR2 SASEGT. This CDR3 region has 15 residues. V lost 4 bases to trimming and J lost 1 base, with 10 bases between them. The CDR3 DNA is TGTGCCAGCAGTGGCAGGGGGGGGAACACCGGGGAGCTGTTTTTT. Translation gives CASSGRGGNTGELFF.

The chain is built from TRBV27 and TRBJ2-1; D remains unclear. The CDR3 consists of 14 residues. Germline V lookup: CDR1 MNHEY, CDR2 SMNVEV (reference sequence). The V end lost 3 bases, the J end lost 4 bases, and 10 bases lay between the germline ends. This CDR3 reads CASSFWTSYNEQFF. The CDR3 nucleotides read TGTGCCAGCAGTTTCTGGACGAGTTACAATGAGCAGTTCTTC.

V is TRBV2 and J is TRBJ2-3, with D uncertain. Germline CDR1 is SNHLY and CDR2 is FYNNEI. Trimming shortened V by 5 bases and J by 6 bases, and 9 bases separated the two germline ends. The CDR3 covers 12 residues. CDR3: CASSLSRDTQYF. The CDR3 coding sequence is TGTGCCAGCAGTTTGTCGCGGGATACGCAGTATTTT.

V and J are TRBV11-1 and TRBJ2-2; no firm D call. V was clipped by 4 bases and J by 4 bases, with 7 bases between them. The CDR3 runs 13 residues. Germline V gives CDR1 SGHAT, CDR2 FQDESV (reference sequence). CDR3 in DNA: TGTGCCAGCAGCTATTTGGGCACCGGGGAGCTGTTTTTT. Amino acids: CASSYLGTGELFF.

In this sample, this clone turned up once. This sequence joins TRBV7-3 and TRBJ2-7; D may match TRBD1 or TRBD2 (6 bases each). The CDR3 runs 15 residues. The germline V gene has CDR1 SGHTA and CDR2 FQGTGA. V dropped 1 base and J dropped 6 bases, with 16 bases sitting between them. In nucleotides, the CDR3 is TGTGCCAGCAGCTTAATAGAGGCAGGGGAGGTCGAGCAGTACTTC. Translating gives CASSLIEAGEVEQYF.

Regarding this clone: Other DNA sequences from this sample encode an identical CDR3 as well. The chain joins TRBV12-2 to TRBJ1-6; TRBD1 reflects the table's D call only, with no check against the DNA. TRBV12-2 is labeled a pseudogene. This CDR3 has 18 residues. As DNA, the CDR3 is TGTGCAAGTCGCCTAGGAGGATCCCGACAGGGCTATAATTCACCCCTCCACTTT. It yields the protein CASRLGGSRQGYNSPLHF.

The chain carries TRBV7-9 and TRBJ2-1; D possibly corresponds to TRBD1 (6 bases). With 1 base removed from V and 5 bases from J, the gap between germline ends came to 12 bases. Germline V gives CDR1 SEHNR, CDR2 FQNEAQ (reference sequence). This CDR3 has 15 residues. This CDR3 is CASSLGQAENNEQFF. The CDR3 bases are TGTGCCAGCAGCTTAGGACAGGCAGAAAACAATGAGCAGTTCTTC. The complete variable domain, with remaining parts taken from reference TRBV7-9 and TRBJ2-1, reads DTGVSQNPRHKITKRGQNVTFRCDPISEHNRLYWYRQTLGQGPEFLTYFQNEAQLEKSRLLSDRFSAERPKGSFSTLEIQRTEQGDSAMYLCASSLGQAENNEQFFGPGTRLTVL.

The chain recombines TRBV4-1 with TRBJ2-1; TRBD2 matches 8 bases. CDR1 and CDR2 from the germline V gene are MGHRA and YSYEKL. CDR3 size: 19 residues. The junction had 13 bases not matched to a gene; V was cut back by 0 bases and J by 3 bases. In DNA form, the CDR3 reads TGCGCCAGCAGCCAAGATTCAGGCGGGGGGCCCCTTTACTACAATGAGCAGTTCTTC. Protein sequence: CASSQDSGGGPLYYNEQFF.

In its sample, this clone was seen once. This rearrangement joins TRBV18 to TRBJ1-4; D is unclear. This CDR3 has 15 amino acids. The V end lost 3 bases, the J end lost 8 bases, and 16 bases lay between the germline ends. Germline V gene data show CDR1 as KGHSH and CDR2 as LQKENI. In DNA, the CDR3 is TGTGCCAGCTCACCTGGTGGAGGAGCTGAAGAAAAACTGTTTTTT. It is translated as CASSPGGGAEEKLFF.

The chain joins TRBV4-1 to TRBJ2-5; D is unresolved. Germline CDR1 MGHRA, CDR2 YSYEKL. Between the trimmed V and J ends, which lost 0 bases and 5 bases, there was a span of 13 bases. The CDR3 consists of 15 residues. In DNA, the CDR3 is TGCGCCAGCAGCCAAGACTCCGGGCTTCTGGAGACCCAGTACTTC. Translated: CASSQDSGLLETQYF.

This chain connects TRBV7-9 to TRBJ1-2; TRBD1 matches 7 bases. The CDR3 covers 14 residues. With V trimmed by 5 bases and J by 2 bases, 5 bases remained unmatched. The germline V gene encodes CDR1 SEHNR and CDR2 FQNEAQ (reference sequence). The CDR3 nucleotides are TGTGCCAGCAGCCCACAGGGGATAAACTATGGCTACACCTTC. Translated: CASSPQGINYGYTF.

This clone has a handful of counts. This rearrangement joins TRBV30 to TRBJ1-2; D gene ambiguous. The V and J ends lost 0 bases and 4 bases respectively, with 9 bases between them. The CDR3 contains 13 residues. Germline V lookup: CDR1 GTSNPN, CDR2 SVGIG (reference sequence). CDR3 nucleotides: TGTGCCTGGAGTGTATTGAGTAGCTATGGCTACACCTTC. This translates into CAWSVLSSYGYTF.

The chain joins TRBV9 to TRBJ2-5; D possibly matches TRBD1 or TRBD2 (5 bases each). The CDR3 has 15 residues. Trimming took off 4 bases at V and 2 bases at J, with 15 bases between the two ends. CDR1 is SGDLS and CDR2 is YYNGEE in the germline V gene. Here the CDR3 reads CASSLGTTQQETQYF. Here the CDR3 DNA reads TGTGCCAGCAGCCTCGGGACGACCCAACAAGAGACCCAGTACTTC.

This chain joins TRBV2 and TRBJ2-7; D possibly uses TRBD1 or TRBD2 (5 bases each). V was cut by 10 bases and J by 4 bases, with 14 bases left in between. The V gene's germline CDR1 is SNHLY and CDR2 FYNNEI. This CDR3 comprises 12 residues. The CDR3 nucleotides are TGTGCCACCCGGGACGGCGGATACGAGCAGTACTTC. Translated: CATRDGGYEQYF.

This clone has only one observation. V usage is TRBV10-3 and J usage is TRBJ2-7; tentative D call: TRBD1 (6 bases). The germline CDR1 and CDR2 sequences are ENHRY and SYGVKD. This CDR3 has 15 residues. The ends were cut back, 2 bases at V and 6 bases at J, with 17 bases in the middle. The DNA of the CDR3 is TGTGCCATCAGTGAGGTTACAGGGCGGCCCTCCGAGCAGTACTTC. Residues: CAISEVTGRPSEQYF.

This clone has a handful of counts. The chain has TRBV7-8 and TRBJ1-5, with a possible D match to TRBD1 (5 bases). Trimming removed 5 bases at V and 6 bases at J, with 17 bases between. The CDR3 loop spans 15 amino acids. Per the germline V gene, CDR1 is SGHVS and CDR2 is FQNEAQ. The CDR3 reads CASSLDRGRGQPQHF. The CDR3 DNA follows: TGTGCCAGCAGCCTAGATAGGGGACGGGGTCAGCCCCAGCATTTT.

CDR3 region: CASKQSSYNEQFF. The CDR3 DNA sequence: TGTGCCAGCAAACAGAGCTCCTACAATGAGCAGTTCTTC. V is TRBV2 and J is TRBJ2-1; the D is unclear. There are 13 residues in the CDR3. Germline V lookup: CDR1 SNHLY, CDR2 FYNNEI. Trimming removed 7 bases from V and 0 bases from J, with 7 bases in between.

This chain links TRBV27 with TRBJ2-7, with D tentatively TRBD1 or TRBD2 (5 bases each). V was clipped by 1 base and J by 7 bases, with 11 bases between them. The CDR3 runs to 13 residues. In germline, CDR1 is MNHEY, CDR2 SMNVEV (reference sequence). The CDR3 DNA reads TGTGCCAGCAGTTTATTTCCTTGGGGGGAGCAGTACTTC. It yields the protein CASSLFPWGEQYF.

This chain joins TRBV18 and TRBJ2-7, with D maybe TRBD1 (5 bases). Germline loops: CDR1 KGHSH, CDR2 LQKENI. The V gene lost 5 bases and the J gene lost 3 bases, with 11 bases spanning the gap. The CDR3 extends over 13 amino acids. CDR3 nucleotides: TGTGCCAGCTCATCGAGACAGCTCTACGAGCAGTACTTC. Its protein is CASSSRQLYEQYF.

The chain carries TRBV4-1 and TRBJ2-1; 12 bases are a match to TRBD2. This CDR3 contains 16 residues. Germline V gives CDR1 MGHRA, CDR2 YSYEKL. V shed 0 bases and J 9 bases; nucleotides not matched to a gene: 6. The CDR3 DNA reads TGCGCCAGCAGCCAAGACCCTAGCGGGGGGGCCAGTGAGCAGTTCTTC. It translates to CASSQDPSGGASEQFF.